Sequencing of this T cell receptor (beta chain) was carried out in a study of cytomegalovirus exposure and HLA in healthy donors. This clone has only one observation. Its antigen is as yet unknown. Germline values: CDR1 SEHNR, CDR2 FQNEAQ (reference sequence). The length of the CDR3 is 13 residues. V lost 1 base to trimming and J lost 1 base, with 4 bases between them. Overall study findings and caveats: HLA alleles showed associations with approximately 15,000 TCR beta sequences in a later analysis, at a 0.05 false discovery rate.

Whereas donors were nominally healthy upon sampling, unrecorded immune exposures were probable. 13 Jbeta primers and 60 Vbeta primers were used for the PCR. Profiling relied on immunoSEQ multiplex PCR, and the TCRdb table lists in-frame clones only, not all of them. The sample records 84,000 or so clones, 60% to 80% being singletons. The V gene is TRBV7-9, the J gene TRBJ1-1; unclear D gene. The sequencing input was PBMCs. The origin of this receptor is a man younger than 40 in good health and CMV-seronegative. CDR3 DNA: TGTGCCAGCAGCTTAGTCGGGAACACTGAAGCTTTCTTT. Translating gives CASSLVGNTEAFF.